Given below is one T cell receptor (beta chain) in context. Its antigen is not identified. This specimen comes from a study of T cells after yellow fever vaccination. About the study: Preparation used SMART-Seq v4 Ultra Low Input for the low-cell-number fractions.

The study, taken as a whole, reports: Reappearance after the booster was observed for most primary-vaccination clones (about 97% CD4, about 86% CD8). It was the secondary response that reached its peak faster, day 5 versus 15, but it was weaker.

In making TCR cDNA, 5'RACE template switching added a universal primer site and UMIs to it. TCRdb called the 5' RACE reads again in MiXCR, with one record for every CDR3 protein. The sample lists roughly 120,000 distinct CDR3 sequences, 6% to 8% occurring once. This material consisted of CD4+ T cells sorted from PBMCs, taken more than 8 days after the first yellow fever vaccination. The sequence was obtained from a man in his late teens or twenties who received the YFV17D yellow fever vaccine.

The CDR3 spells CASSPRNRDYGELFF. In DNA, the CDR3 is TGTGCCAGCTCACCCAGGAACAGGGACTACGGGGAGCTGTTTTTT. The V gene is TRBV18, the J gene TRBJ2-2; D perhaps matches TRBD2 (7 bases). V dropped 3 bases and J dropped 7 bases, with 15 bases sitting between them. This CDR3 contains 15 residues. Germline loops: CDR1 KGHSH, CDR2 LQKENI.